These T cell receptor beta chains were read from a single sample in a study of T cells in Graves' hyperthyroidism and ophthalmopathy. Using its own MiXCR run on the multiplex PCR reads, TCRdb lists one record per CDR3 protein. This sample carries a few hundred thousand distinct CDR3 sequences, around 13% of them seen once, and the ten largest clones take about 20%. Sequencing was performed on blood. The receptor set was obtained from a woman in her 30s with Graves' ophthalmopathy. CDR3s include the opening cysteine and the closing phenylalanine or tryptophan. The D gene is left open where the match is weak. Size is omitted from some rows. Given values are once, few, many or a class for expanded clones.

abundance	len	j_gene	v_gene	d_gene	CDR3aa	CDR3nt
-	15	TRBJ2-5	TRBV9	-	CASSVDRGLEETQYF	TGTGCCAGCAGCGTAGATAGGGGGTTGGAAGAGACCCAGTACTTC
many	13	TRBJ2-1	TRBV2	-	CASTAGATSEQFF	TGTGCCAGCACGGCGGGGGCGACGTCTGAGCAGTTCTTC
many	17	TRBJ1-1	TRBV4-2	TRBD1	CASSQEVGDRGNPRAFF	TGTGCCAGCAGCCAAGAAGTTGGGGACAGGGGGAATCCGAGGGCTTTCTTT
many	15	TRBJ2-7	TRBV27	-	CASSFSPGVTYEQYF	TGTGCCAGCAGTTTTAGTCCCGGCGTCACCTACGAGCAGTACTTC
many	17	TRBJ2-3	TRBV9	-	CASSVWRETTSADTQYF	TGTGCCAGCAGCGTATGGAGGGAGACAACCAGCGCAGATACGCAGTATTTT
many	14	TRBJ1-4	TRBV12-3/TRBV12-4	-	CASSLPPGYEKLFF	TGTGCCAGCAGTTTACCCCCAGGGTATGAAAAACTGTTTTTT
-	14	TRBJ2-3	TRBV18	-	CASSPNRYTDTQYF	TGTGCCAGCTCACCAAACAGGTACACAGATACGCAGTATTTT
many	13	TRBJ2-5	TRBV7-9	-	CASSLGEPETQYF	TGTGCCAGCAGCTTAGGGGAACCGGAGACCCAGTACTTC
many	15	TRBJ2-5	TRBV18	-	CASSPPSGAEETQYF	TGTGCCAGCTCACCACCGTCAGGGGCGGAGGAGACCCAGTACTTC
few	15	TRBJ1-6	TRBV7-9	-	CASSLKERSNSPLHF	TGTGCCAGCAGCTTAAAGGAGCGCAGTAATTCACCCCTCCACTTT
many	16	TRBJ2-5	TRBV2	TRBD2	CASRTRTSGGAGTQYF	TGTGCCAGCAGGACGCGGACTAGCGGGGGGGCCGGGACCCAGTACTTC
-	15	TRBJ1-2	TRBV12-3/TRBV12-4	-	CASSSSGTKFYGYTF	TGTGCCAGCAGTAGCTCCGGGACAAAGTTCTATGGCTACACCTTC
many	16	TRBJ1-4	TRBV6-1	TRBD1	CASSEAFGTGNEKLFF	TGTGCCAGCAGTGAAGCGTTCGGGACAGGGAATGAAAAACTGTTTTTT
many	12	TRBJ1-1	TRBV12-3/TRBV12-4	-	CASSPGAPEAFF	TGTGCCAGCAGTCCGGGGGCACCTGAAGCTTTCTTT
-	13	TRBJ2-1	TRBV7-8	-	CACSLAGGNEQFF	TGTGCCTGCAGCCTGGCTGGTGGCAATGAGCAGTTCTTC
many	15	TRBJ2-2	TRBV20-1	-	CSARAHSANTGELFF	TGCAGTGCTAGAGCACACAGTGCGAACACCGGGGAGCTGTTTTTT
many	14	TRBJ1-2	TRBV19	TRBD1	CASSTDRGLSGYTF	TGTGCCAGTAGTACGGACAGGGGGCTATCTGGCTACACCTTC
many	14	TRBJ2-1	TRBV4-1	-	CASSQVTGTFEQFF	TGCGCCAGCAGCCAAGTGACGGGCACATTTGAGCAGTTCTTC
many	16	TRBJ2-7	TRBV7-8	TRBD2	CASSLGEAGDRYEQYF	TGTGCCAGCAGCCTTGGGGAAGCGGGGGACCGTTACGAGCAGTACTTC
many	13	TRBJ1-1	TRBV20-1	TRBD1	CSAQDRWNTEAFF	TGCAGTGCTCAGGACAGGTGGAACACTGAAGCTTTCTTT
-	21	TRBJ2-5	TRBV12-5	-	CASGLNDLYNFFGGNQETQYF	TGTGCTAGTGGACTAAACGACCTTTATAATTTTTTTGGCGGAAACCAAGAGACCCAGTACTTC
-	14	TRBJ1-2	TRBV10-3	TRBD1	CAIRVGTANYGYTF	TGTGCCATCAGGGTTGGGACAGCTAACTATGGCTACACCTTC